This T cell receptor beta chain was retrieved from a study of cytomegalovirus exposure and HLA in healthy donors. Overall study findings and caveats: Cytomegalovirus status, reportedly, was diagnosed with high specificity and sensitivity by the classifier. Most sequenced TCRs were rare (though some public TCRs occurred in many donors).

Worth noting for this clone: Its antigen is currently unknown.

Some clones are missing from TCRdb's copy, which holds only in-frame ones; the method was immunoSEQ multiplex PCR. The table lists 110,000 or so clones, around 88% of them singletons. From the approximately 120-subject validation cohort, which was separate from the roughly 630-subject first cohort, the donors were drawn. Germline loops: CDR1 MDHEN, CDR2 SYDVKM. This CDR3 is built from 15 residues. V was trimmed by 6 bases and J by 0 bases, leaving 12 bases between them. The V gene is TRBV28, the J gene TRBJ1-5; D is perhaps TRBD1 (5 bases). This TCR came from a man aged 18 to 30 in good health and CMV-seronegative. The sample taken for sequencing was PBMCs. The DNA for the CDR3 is TGTGCCAGCAGCGAACAGGAAAATAGCAATCAGCCCCAGCATTTT. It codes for CASSEQENSNQPQHF.